A selection of T cell receptor beta chains follows, all from one sample in a study of blood T cell repertoires in COVID-19. Profiling relied on immunoSEQ multiplex PCR, and the TCRdb table lists in-frame clones only, not all of them. The sample has over 300,000 clones, 89% seen once. The sample consisted of peripheral blood. These receptors came from a man aged 35-49 years with acute or convalescent COVID-19. CDR3s include the opening cysteine and the closing phenylalanine or tryptophan. The D gene is left open where the match is weak. Clone size is stated in some rows and not others, as once, few, many or a class when expanded.

.,TRBV4-1,.,TRBJ1-5,15,CASSQGTRSNQPQHF,TGCGCCAGCAGCCAAGGGACAAGGAGCAATCAGCCCCAGCATTTT
.,TRBV15,.,TRBJ2-1,15,CATSSGPGSYNEQFF,TGTGCCACCAGCAGCGGTCCAGGGTCCTACAATGAGCAGTTCTTC
TRBD2,TRBV10-1,.,TRBJ2-3,15,CASSETAGDPDTQYF,TGCGCCAGCAGTGAAACCGCGGGAGACCCAGATACGCAGTATTTT
.,TRBV27,.,TRBJ1-5,15,CASSNGPRGDQPQHF,TGTGCCAGCTCAAATGGGCCAAGGGGTGATCAGCCCCAGCATTTT
TRBD1,TRBV19,once,TRBJ1-5,14,CASSMKDRGQPQHF,TGTGCCAGTAGTATGAAGGACAGGGGCCAGCCCCAGCATTTT
TRBD1,TRBV11-1,.,TRBJ2-1,15,CASSLGTGDIDEQFF,TGTGCCAGCAGCTTAGGGACAGGGGATATCGATGAGCAGTTCTTC
.,TRBV28,few,TRBJ2-1,14,CASSTTPPGDEQFF,TGTGCCAGCAGTACGACCCCCCCGGGGGATGAGCAGTTCTTC
.,TRBV10-3,.,TRBJ2-3,14,CAIFGGRLADTQYF,TGTGCCATCTTCGGGGGGCGATTAGCAGATACGCAGTATTTT
TRBD1,TRBV12-3/TRBV12-4,.,TRBJ2-7,13,CASSPGQQYEQYF,TGTGCCAGCAGTCCGGGACAGCAATACGAGCAGTACTTC
.,TRBV7-6,.,TRBJ2-7,13,CASSLARGDEQYF,TGTGCCAGCAGCTTAGCCAGGGGGGACGAGCAGTACTTC
.,TRBV19,.,TRBJ1-5,16,CASSIYRQEYNQPQHF,TGTGCCAGTAGTATATATCGACAGGAGTACAATCAGCCCCAGCATTTT
.,TRBV6-5,.,TRBJ1-2,13,CASNPAGADGYTF,TGTGCCAGCAACCCGGCAGGGGCGGACGGCTACACCTTC
.,TRBV4-1,.,TRBJ1-6,12,CASSPLNSPLHF,TGCGCCAGCAGTCCCCTAAATTCACCCCTCCACTTT